These 22 T cell receptor delta chains originate from one sample sequenced in a study of gamma-delta T cells after stem cell transplantation. TCRdb ran CATT on the RT-PCR reads. The profile shows approximately 1,100 delta-chain clones, around 13% of them singletons. The material sequenced was gamma-delta T cells. The receptors here all came from a human donor. It is not recorded whose cells these are; they may come from a transplant donor.

As to this clone: At one end, the junction sequence differs from germline, possibly due to a read error. The chain recombines TRDV1 with TRDJ2; 12 nucleotides align to TRDD3. CDR3 length: 26 residues. The germline CDR1 and CDR2 sequences are TSWWSYY and QGS. The CDR3 nucleotides read TGTGCTCTTGGGGAATCGGGTCCTTCCTACGACAACGTACTGGGGGATACTTTCTCTTTGACAGCACAACTCTTCTTC. This sequence encodes CALGESGPSYDNVLGDTFSLTAQLFF.

This clone has a handful of counts. A read error is likely here: a far larger clone is one base away. The chain has TRDV3 and TRDJ1; 13 bases are shared with TRDD3. J gave up 3 bases and V 4 bases, and 29 bases lay outside the gene matches. Germline lookup yields CDR1 TVYSNPD and CDR2 GDNSRS (reference sequence). The CDR3 is 22 amino acids. The CDR3 reads CASGLDPSTGGYDWTDADKLIF. The CDR3 coding sequence is TGTGCCTCGGGGCTTGACCCTAGTACTGGGGGATACGATTGGACGGACGCCGATAAACTCATCTTT. Variable domain in full (rest from reference TRDV3 and TRDJ1): CDKVTQSSPDQTVASGSEVVLLCTYDTVYSNPDLFWYRIRPDYSFQFVFYGDNSRSEGADFTQGRFSVKHILTQKAFHLVISPVRTEDSATYYCASGLDPSTGGYDWTDADKLIFGKGTRVTVEP.

About this clone: Given a far larger clone just one base away, this is likely a sequencing read error. Here the CDR3 DNA reads TGTGCCTGTGAAAAGGTACCCTCAACTGGGGGATACCCGGTGGGGAGAACTCACACTTTGACAGCACAACTCTTCTTT. Protein product: CACEKVPSTGGYPVGRTHTLTAQLFF. The genes are TRDV2 and TRDJ2; TRDD3 matches at 12 bases. The germline V gene encodes CDR1 GEAIGNYY and CDR2 EKD. V lost 4 bases and J lost 0; bases outside the gene matches: 32. CDR3 size: 26 residues.

This clone ranks as hyperexpanded. Other DNA sequences from this sample encode an identical CDR3 as well. V and J are TRDV1 and TRDJ1; TRDD3 matches at 10 bases. The CDR3 has 21 residues. Germline lookup yields CDR1 TSWWSYY and CDR2 QGS. The J segment lost 0 bases and the V segment lost 5 bases, leaving 21 bases of the junction unmatched. The CDR3 loop is CALGPPLAQIGTGGYTDKLIF. The CDR3 DNA is TGTGCTCTTGGGCCCCCTTTGGCCCAAATTGGTACTGGGGGATACACCGATAAACTCATCTTT.

The chain links TRDV1 to TRDJ1, with 10 bases fitting TRDD3. V lost 3 bases and J lost 1; bases outside the gene matches: 32. CDR1 is TSWWSYY and CDR2 is QGS in the germline V gene. This CDR3 has 25 residues. The CDR3 sequence: CALGDSAHSYSGGGGYLSCTDKLIF. In nucleotides, the CDR3 is TGTGCTCTTGGGGACTCGGCTCATTCCTACTCCGGTGGTGGGGGATACCTCTCGTGCACCGATAAACTCATCTTT.

The gene calls are TRDV1 and TRDJ1, with 7 bases matching TRDD3. CDR1 and CDR2 (germline): TSWWSYY, QGS. The J segment lost 0 bases and the V segment lost 2 bases, leaving 15 bases of the junction unmatched. The CDR3 runs 19 residues. CDR3 loop: CALGEITAGVLGYTDKLIF. In DNA form, the CDR3 reads TGTGCTCTTGGGGAAATCACAGCAGGGGTACTGGGGTACACCGATAAACTCATCTTT.

This clone is deemed large. The J gene is TRDJ1, the V gene TRDV2, with 13 bases that match TRDD3. CDR1 is GEAIGNYY, CDR2 EKD, per germline. With V trimmed by 0 bases and J by 3 bases, 9 bases remained unmatched. The CDR3 contains 18 residues. The CDR3 here is CACDTVSTGGYGADKLIF. As DNA, the CDR3 is TGTGCCTGTGACACCGTTAGTACTGGGGGATACGGGGCCGATAAACTCATCTTT.

The sample holds a few counts of this clone. A far more abundant clone sits one base away, making this likely a read error. The sample carries other DNA sequences with the same CDR3. The chain combines TRDV1 with TRDJ1; D is perhaps TRDD3 (5 bases). Per germline, CDR1 TSWWSYY and CDR2 QGS. The CDR3 totals 14 residues. CDR3 bases: TGTGCTCTTGGACGAGGGATCCCTCACCTTAAACTCATCTTC. As protein: CALGRGIPHLKLIF.

This clone was seen a handful of times. A far larger clone is only one base removed, so a read error is likely. Different DNA sequences within this sample yield the same CDR3. This chain connects TRDV2 to TRDJ1, with D hard to call. This CDR3 comprises 14 residues. V dropped 3 bases and J dropped 4 bases, with 14 bases sitting between them. Germline V gene sequence: CDR1 GEAIGNYY, CDR2 EKD. The CDR3 nucleotides read TGTGCCTGTGACTCAGTCCCCCGAAGCGATAAACTCATCTTT. Protein: CACDSVPRSDKLIF.

Regarding this clone: A far larger clone lies a single base away; this is likely a read error. The chain uses TRDV2 and TRDJ1; D perhaps matches TRDD3 (5 bases). The germline V and J ends were trimmed by 5 bases and 4 bases, with 28 bases remaining between them. This CDR3 is 18 amino acids long. The V gene's germline CDR1 is GEAIGNYY and CDR2 EKD. The CDR3 DNA sequence: TGTGCCTGTGGAGTATTGAAACCCCATGTTCTGGGAGACGATAAACTCATCTTT. This translates into CACGVLKPHVLGDDKLIF.

This clone has only a few counts. A read error likely explains this, since a far larger clone differs by one base. Within the sample, other DNA sequences also encode this same CDR3. This chain connects TRDV2 to TRDJ1; 10 positions match TRDD3. The CDR3 consists of 19 residues. V lost 0 bases and J lost 2; bases outside the gene matches: 14. Per germline, CDR1 GEAIGNYY and CDR2 EKD. The CDR3, as DNA: TGTGCCTGTGACACCATAACCGGAGGACTGGGGGATGAGACCGATAAACTCATCTTT. This encodes CACDTITGGLGDETDKLIF.

This clone occurred a few times. This probably arose from a read error, given a far larger clone one base away. In the same sample, other DNA sequences code for this CDR3. The chain recombines TRDV2 with TRDJ1, with 13 bases matching TRDD3. Germline CDR1 and CDR2: GEAIGNYY and EKD. Trimming removed 3 bases from V and 2 bases from J; junction bases left unmatched: 14. The CDR3 runs to 19 residues. CDR3 sequence reads: CACDPLLGDTPLYTDKLIF. The CDR3 DNA reads TGTGCCTGTGACCCTCTACTGGGGGATACGCCCCTGTATACCGATAAACTCATCTTT.

This clone was counted between two and nine times. A much larger clone is a single base away; this may be a read error. The same CDR3 arises from other DNA sequences in this sample as well. The gene calls are TRDV2 and TRDJ1, with 9 bases aligning to TRDD3. This CDR3 region has 21 residues. Trimming took 0 bases from V and 1 from J; bases not matched to a gene: 20. Germline V gene data show CDR1 as GEAIGNYY and CDR2 as EKD. The CDR3 sequence: CACDTVRPGGYFNVRTDKLIF. CDR3 bases: TGTGCCTGTGACACCGTCCGGCCCGGGGGATACTTCAACGTACGCACCGATAAACTCATCTTT.

As for this clone: At one end, the junction sequence differs from germline, possibly due to a read error. V is TRDV2 and J is TRDJ3, with TRDD3 matching 9 bases. Per germline, CDR1 GEAIGNYY and CDR2 EKD. The CDR3 contains 20 residues. Written as DNA, the CDR3 is TGTGCCCGTGACACCGCCGGGGGATACAAGGTGTCCTGGGACACCCGACAGATGTTTTTC. This codes for CARDTAGGYKVSWDTRQMFF.

A remark on this clone: Given a far larger clone just one base away, this is likely a sequencing read error. This chain links TRDV1 with TRDJ1; 9 bases match TRDD3. Germline V gene data show CDR1 as TSWWSYY and CDR2 as QGS. The CDR3 covers 26 residues. V trimming: 1 base; J trimming: 0 bases; junction bases outside the gene matches: 33. In nucleotides, the CDR3 is TGTGCTCTTGGGGAACCCCGCCGGCTTCCCTACGCTTGGAGTACCTGGGGGATTCTGTACACCGATAAACTCATCTTT. It translates to CALGEPRRLPYAWSTWGILYTDKLIF.

Comments on this clone: A single base is all that separates this from a far larger clone, so a read error is likely. The V gene is TRDV2, the J gene TRDJ2; 12 bases line up with TRDD3. The CDR3 sequence is 26 residues long. Germline V CDR1 and CDR2: GEAIGNYY, EKD. In DNA form, the CDR3 reads TGTGCCTGTGACAAGGTACCCTCAACTGGGGGATACCCGGTGGGGAGAACTCACACTTTGACAGCACAACCCTTCTTT. It specifies CACDKVPSTGGYPVGRTHTLTAQPFF.

This clone was seen more than once but under ten times. The junction does not match germline at one end; this may be a read error. The sample contains more than one DNA sequence encoding this CDR3. The chain employs TRDV2 and TRDJ1; D is perhaps TRDD3 (5 bases). Germline V lookup: CDR1 GEAIGNYY, CDR2 EKD. CDR3 length equals 14 residues. The CDR3 DNA sequence: TGTGCCTGTGACGCTATACTGGACACCGATAAACTCATCTTC. Its translation is CACDAILDTDKLIF.

There are a few counts of this clone. The rearrangement joins TRDV1 to TRDJ1; 9 bases match TRDD3. Germline CDR1 is TSWWSYY and CDR2 is QGS. V shed 5 bases and J 0 bases; nucleotides not matched to a gene: 7. This CDR3 comprises 16 residues. In nucleotides, the CDR3 is TGTGCTCTTGGGAAACGGGGATACGCTTACACCGATAAACTCATCTTT. It yields the protein CALGKRGYAYTDKLIF.

By sample fraction, this clone is large. Other nucleotide sequences from this sample produce the same CDR3. The V gene is TRDV2, the J gene TRDJ3; 9 bases are a match to TRDD3. This CDR3 region has 19 residues. The germline CDR1 and CDR2 sequences are GEAIGNYY and EKD. V gave up 0 bases and J gave up 0 bases; unmatched junction bases: 5. CDR3 sequence: CACDTILGDSSWDTRQMFF. The CDR3 DNA sequence: TGTGCCTGTGACACCATACTGGGGGACAGCTCCTGGGACACCCGACAGATGTTTTTC.

By share, this clone ranks as large. The CDR3 region is CACDTMPAGGSVGGYTDKLIF. The CDR3 nucleotides read TGTGCCTGTGACACGATGCCTGCTGGGGGATCCGTCGGGGGGTACACCGATAAACTCATCTTT. The chain combines TRDV2 with TRDJ1, with 9 bases that match TRDD3. With 1 base clipped from V and 0 bases from J, the junction kept 20 bases outside the gene matches. CDR1 and CDR2 (germline): GEAIGNYY, EKD. The CDR3 covers 21 residues.

The V gene is TRDV2, the J gene TRDJ1, with 8 bases matching TRDD3. V shed 3 bases and J 0 bases; nucleotides not matched to a gene: 17. This CDR3 has 19 residues. Germline-derived CDR1 and CDR2 are GEAIGNYY and EKD. The CDR3 loop is CACDALNSWGTTYTDKLIF. CDR3 sequence (DNA): TGTGCCTGTGACGCCTTAAACTCCTGGGGGACAACGTACACCGATAAACTCATCTTT.

By share, this clone ranks as large. The chain links TRDV2 to TRDJ1; D remains ambiguous. The CDR3 is 15 residues long. Looked up from germline, CDR1 is GEAIGNYY and CDR2 is EKD. V lost 0 bases and J 7 bases, leaving 17 bases between the germline ends. In DNA, the CDR3 is TGTGCCTGTGACACCGTTTCTGGACAGATCCCTAAACTCATCTTT. Its protein product is CACDTVSGQIPKLIF.